The 22 T cell receptor beta chains below all came from one sample that was sequenced in a study of vaccination effects on CD4 cells after COVID-19. Pools of viral peptides were used by the ViraFEST assay to expand antigen-specific CD4+ T cells ahead of sequencing. Following culture for about ten days, CD4+ T cells were isolated. Participants received two doses of either the BNT162b2 or mRNA-1273 vaccine. Clones were sequenced by immunoSEQ multiplex PCR, and TCRdb holds only the in-frame ones, with some missing. Among more than 13,000 clones listed, about 70% were seen once. These receptors are not linked to any known antigen. Material: CD4+ T cells from PBMCs cultured with HCoV-NL63 spike peptides, obtained after COVID-19 vaccination. Receptors were obtained from a human donor who received a COVID-19 vaccine.

Comments on this clone: This CDR3 is also generated by other DNA sequences in the sample. The V call is TRBV4-1, the J call TRBJ1-5, with 8 bases matching TRBD1. Germline CDR1 MGHRA, CDR2 YSYEKL. The CDR3 is 17 amino acids. Trimming took 0 bases from V and 4 from J; bases not matched to a gene: 8. CDR3 coding DNA: TGCGCCAGCAGCCAAGATGGGGGCAGGGGGCGAAATCAGCCCCAGCATTTT. Protein sequence: CASSQDGGRGRNQPQHF.

This chain links TRBV7-2 with TRBJ2-1; D possibly matches TRBD1 or TRBD2 (6 bases each). Germline assignment: CDR1 SGHTA and CDR2 FQGNSA. The CDR3 is made up of 13 amino acids. The V end was cut by 7 bases, the J end by 5 bases, with 12 bases between. CDR3 sequence: CASTQGGNNEQFF. In DNA form, the CDR3 reads TGTGCCAGCACCCAAGGGGGGAACAATGAGCAGTTCTTC.

This chain joins TRBV6-2 or TRBV6-3 and TRBJ2-1, with D unresolved. Germline loops: CDR1 MNHEY, CDR2 SVGEGT. V dropped 2 bases and J dropped 4 bases, with 6 bases sitting between them. There are 13 residues in the CDR3. The CDR3: CASSYDRYNEQFF. Here the CDR3 DNA reads TGTGCCAGCAGTTACGACCGATACAATGAGCAGTTCTTC.

J is TRBJ2-7 and V is TRBV10-3; 9 nucleotides align to TRBD2. After removal of 4 bases from V and 12 bases from J, the junction contained 22 bases not matched to a gene. Germline CDR1 ENHRY, CDR2 SYGVKD. The length of the CDR3 is 17 residues. In DNA form, the CDR3 reads TGTGCCATCAGTGGCGGACTAGCGAGTTTGCCGCAATACGAGAGGTACTTC. As protein: CAISGGLASLPQYERYF.

The V and J genes are TRBV10-3 and TRBJ2-7, with D possibly being TRBD1 or TRBD2 (5 bases each). Germline values: CDR1 ENHRY, CDR2 SYGVKD. The CDR3 contains 12 residues. The V end lost 8 bases, the J end lost 6 bases, and 14 bases lay between the germline ends. The CDR3 nucleotides are TGTGCCATCCGGGGCCCGACGGGCGAGCAGTACTTC. It is translated as CAIRGPTGEQYF.

This clone has just a few counts. The rearrangement links TRBV15 to TRBJ1-6; the match to TRBD1 covers 9 bases. This CDR3 contains 15 residues. J lost 8 bases, V lost 3 bases, and 5 bases had no gene match. CDR1 and CDR2 from the germline V gene are LNHNV and YYDKDF (reference sequence). CDR3 residues: CATSRETGGDSPLHF. In DNA form, the CDR3 reads TGTGCCACCAGCAGGGAGACAGGGGGGGATTCACCCCTCCACTTT.

The chain is built from TRBV7-9 and TRBJ1-5; D is possibly TRBD1 (5 bases). The CDR3 consists of 12 residues. CDR1 is SEHNR and CDR2 is FQNEAQ in the germline V gene (reference sequence). The V gene lost 9 bases and the J gene lost 5 bases, with 11 bases spanning the gap. The CDR3 nucleotides read TGTGCCAGGGGGCCGGGGGATCAGCCCCAGCATTTT. Protein: CARGPGDQPQHF.

This sequence joins TRBV11-2 and TRBJ1-2; D might be TRBD1 (5 bases). V was pared by 3 bases and J by 5 bases, with 10 bases between. The CDR3 is made up of 13 amino acids. From germline, CDR1 is SGHAT and CDR2 FQNNGV. CDR3 sequence (DNA): TGTGCCAGCAGCTTCGGGACCGGATATGGCTACACCTTC. Protein: CASSFGTGYGYTF.

This clone was observed a single time. The rearrangement uses TRBV3-1 (or the pseudogene TRBV3-2) and TRBJ2-7; 8 nucleotides align to TRBD1. Germline V gives CDR1 LGHDT, CDR2 YNNKEL (reference sequence). J was trimmed by 0 bases and V by 0 bases; bases with no gene match: 1. The CDR3 totals 15 residues. CDR3 protein: CASSQDGTGSYEQYF. The DNA of the CDR3 is TGTGCCAGCAGCCAAGATGGGACAGGCTCCTACGAGCAGTACTTC.

J is TRBJ1-4 and V is TRBV7-8; TRBD1 might be the D (6 bases). The CDR3 has 16 amino acids. With 4 bases removed from V and 0 bases from J, the gap between germline ends came to 12 bases. From germline, CDR1 is SGHVS and CDR2 FQNEAQ. The CDR3 nucleotides are TGTGCCAGCAGCTCCCGGGACAAAACAACTAATGAAAAACTGTTTTTT. Its translation is CASSSRDKTTNEKLFF.

The chain employs TRBV18 and TRBJ2-5, with D unclear. Germline V gene lookup returns CDR1 KGHSH and CDR2 LQKENI. The length of the CDR3 is 13 residues. V shed 5 bases and J shed 1 base, with 8 bases lying between them. The DNA of the CDR3 is TGTGCCAGCTCAGAATGGTCCCAAGAGACCCAGTACTTC. Encoded protein: CASSEWSQETQYF.

This chain connects TRBV5-1 to TRBJ2-1, with D perhaps TRBD2 (6 bases). The germline V and J ends were trimmed by 0 bases and 4 bases, with 11 bases remaining between them. Per the germline V gene, CDR1 is SGHRS and CDR2 is YFSETQ. CDR3 length: 15 residues. The CDR3 sequence: CASSLDAGLYNEQFF. In DNA form, the CDR3 reads TGCGCCAGCAGCTTGGACGCGGGGCTATACAATGAGCAGTTCTTC.

This clone was seen more than once but under ten times. The chain has TRBV5-4 and TRBJ2-7, with 10 bases that match TRBD1. The trim removed 3 bases at V and 3 bases at J, leaving 9 bases unmatched. Germline V CDR1 and CDR2: SGHNT, YYREEE (reference sequence). The CDR3 is made up of 16 amino acids. CDR3 in DNA: TGTGCCAGCAGCTGGGCTACCGGGACAGGGGACTACGAGCAGTACTTC. Protein product: CASSWATGTGDYEQYF.

CDR3 bases: TGTGCCAGCAGCCGTGGATCCGTCGGCTATGGCTACACCTTC. This codes for CASSRGSVGYGYTF. The chain couples TRBV11-2 to TRBJ1-2; D is ambiguous. The CDR3 length is 14 residues. Trimming took 5 bases from V and 4 from J, leaving 14 bases between them. CDR1 is SGHAT, CDR2 FQNNGV, per germline.

The rearrangement links TRBV5-4 to TRBJ1-1, with 7 bases aligning to TRBD1. The length of the CDR3 is 15 residues. Trimming at V came to 0 bases and at J to 9 bases, leaving 11 bases not matched to a gene. Germline V lookup: CDR1 SGHNT, CDR2 YYREEE (reference sequence). The CDR3 loop is CASSLAGTARTKAFF. The CDR3 region has the DNA TGTGCCAGCAGCTTGGCAGGGACAGCTAGAACAAAAGCTTTCTTT.

The V call is TRBV19, the J call TRBJ2-1, with 8 bases that match TRBD2. From germline, CDR1 is LNHDA and CDR2 SQIVND (reference sequence). The CDR3 contains 17 residues. The V segment lost 7 bases and the J segment 5 bases; nucleotides outside the gene matches: 16. CDR3: CASNTGLGGRPHNEQFF. CDR3 DNA: TGTGCCAGTAACACTGGACTCGGCGGGAGGCCGCACAATGAGCAGTTCTTC.

This chain links TRBV28 with TRBJ2-4; D not certain. The CDR3 covers 14 residues. Trimming removed 7 bases from V and 0 bases from J, with 10 bases in between. From germline, CDR1 is MDHEN and CDR2 SYDVKM. The chain's CDR3 is CASTTVLAKNIQYF. CDR3 sequence (DNA): TGTGCCAGCACTACCGTGCTAGCCAAAAACATTCAGTACTTC.

The chain carries TRBV7-2 and TRBJ2-7, with 8 bases lining up with TRBD1. Germline CDR1 is SGHTA and CDR2 is FQGNSA. The length of the CDR3 is 15 residues. With 3 bases clipped from V and 7 bases from J, the junction kept 11 bases outside the gene matches. CDR3 in amino acids: CASSFLGQGMGEQYF. CDR3 bases: TGTGCCAGCAGCTTCCTTGGACAGGGCATGGGGGAGCAGTACTTC.

The CDR3 region is CASSRVGVPETQYF. The DNA of the CDR3 is TGTGCCAGCAGTCGCGTTGGGGTCCCAGAGACCCAGTACTTC. This chain uses TRBV28 with TRBJ2-5; D remains unclear. Germline V gives CDR1 MDHEN, CDR2 SYDVKM. This CDR3 has 14 amino acids. V shed 5 bases and J shed 4 bases, with 14 bases lying between them.

This chain joins TRBV4-3 and TRBJ2-7; D tentatively fits TRBD1 or TRBD2 (5 bases each). The CDR3 sequence is 16 residues long. Germline CDR1 LGHNA, CDR2 YSLEER. Trimming pared 1 base from V and 2 bases from J, leaving 15 bases between. Here the CDR3 reads CASSQGGPRETYEQYF. The CDR3 nucleotides are TGCGCCAGCAGCCAAGGGGGACCCAGGGAAACCTACGAGCAGTACTTC.

As regards this clone: Distinct nucleotide sequences in the sample also encode this CDR3. V usage is TRBV2 and J usage is TRBJ1-1, with D hard to call. V lost 4 bases, J lost 1 base, and 7 bases lay in between. Germline CDR1 reads SNHLY; CDR2 reads FYNNEI. This CDR3 is 13 amino acids long. CDR3 residues: CASSVGENTEAFF. CDR3 DNA: TGTGCCAGCAGTGTTGGGGAGAACACTGAAGCTTTCTTT.

This rearrangement joins TRBV6-1 to TRBJ1-4, with D tentatively TRBD1 (5 bases). CDR3 length: 16 residues. V lost 4 bases to trimming and J lost 8 bases, with 20 bases between them. Germline values: CDR1 MNHNS, CDR2 SASEGT. DNA of the CDR3: TGTGCCAGCAGTGGGGGACCGACAGTGATGCCGGAAAAACTGTTTTTT. This encodes CASSGGPTVMPEKLFF.